The present entry profiles one T cell receptor beta chain with its context. Using immunoSEQ multiplex PCR, the repertoire was profiled, and TCRdb retains in-frame clones only, with some absent. This table holds some 120,000 clones, about 94% found once. The data stem from a study of T cell changes during pregnancy in multiple sclerosis. The CDR3 sequence is 14 residues long. V dropped 5 bases and J dropped 4; count of bases not matched to a gene: 5. Germline V gene lookup returns CDR1 SGHTA and CDR2 FQGNSA. The specimen was peripheral blood, collected before pregnancy. The rearrangement links TRBV7-2 to TRBJ1-1, with 9 bases identical to TRBD1. This clonotype was sampled from a female donor with multiple sclerosis, enrolled in a pregnancy study. CDR3 residues: CASSRQGGTTEAFF. The CDR3 DNA is TGTGCCAGCAGCAGACAGGGGGGTACCACTGAAGCTTTCTTT.